These 28 T cell receptor beta chains were sequenced from one sample in a study of blood T cell repertoires in COVID-19. Here immunoSEQ multiplex PCR was the method, and the copy in TCRdb shows in-frame clones only, minus some. The sample has about 83,000 clones, approximately 88% seen once. Sample: peripheral blood. These receptors were collected from a human donor in a cohort sampled during active COVID-19.

This chain joins TRBV18 and TRBJ2-3; 7 bases line up with TRBD2. Per the germline V gene, CDR1 is KGHSH and CDR2 is LQKENI. The CDR3 is 18 amino acids. V lost 5 bases, J lost 4 bases, and 18 bases stayed unmatched. This CDR3 is CASSASSPGLRGPDTQYF. The CDR3 nucleotides read TGTGCCAGCTCAGCGTCCTCACCGGGACTAAGAGGGCCAGATACGCAGTATTTT.

This rearrangement joins TRBV18 to TRBJ2-7; tentatively, D is TRBD2 (5 bases). The CDR3 spans 14 residues. The germline CDR1 and CDR2 sequences are KGHSH and LQKENI. Trimming took 4 bases from V and 0 from J, leaving 10 bases between them. CDR3 sequence: CASSLGRDSYEQYF. In nucleotides, the CDR3 is TGTGCCAGCTCACTAGGACGGGACTCCTACGAGCAGTACTTC.

V and J are TRBV4-3 and TRBJ2-1; 9 bases agree with TRBD2. The V gene's germline CDR1 is LGHNA and CDR2 YSLEER. J gave up 5 bases and V 0 bases, and 2 bases lay outside the gene matches. The CDR3 length is 15 residues. The CDR3 reads CASSQDEREDNEQFF. The CDR3 coding sequence is TGCGCCAGCAGCCAAGATGAGCGGGAGGACAATGAGCAGTTCTTC.

The V call is TRBV30, the J call TRBJ2-1; D uncertain. This CDR3 comprises 14 residues. Trimming pared 1 base from V and 4 bases from J, leaving 11 bases between. Per the germline V gene, CDR1 is GTSNPN and CDR2 is SVGIG (reference sequence). Here the CDR3 reads CAWSEWARYNEQFF. Written as DNA, the CDR3 is TGTGCCTGGAGTGAATGGGCGAGATACAATGAGCAGTTCTTC.

The CDR3 region has the DNA TGTGCCAGCAGCAGACTAGCGGGGATTGACTACGAGCAGTACTTC. It translates to CASSRLAGIDYEQYF. V is TRBV5-5 and J is TRBJ2-7; 11 nucleotides line up with TRBD2. The CDR3 runs 15 residues. V dropped 4 bases and J dropped 3; count of bases not matched to a gene: 6. Germline-derived CDR1 and CDR2 are SGHKS and YYEKEE (reference sequence).

The CDR3 region is CASSFQFNQPQHF. Written as DNA, the CDR3 is TGTGCCAGCAGCTTTCAGTTCAATCAGCCCCAGCATTTT. The chain carries TRBV5-6 and TRBJ1-5; D unclear. The V end lost 2 bases, the J end lost 3 bases, and 6 bases lay between the germline ends. The CDR3 totals 13 residues. In germline, CDR1 is SGHDT, CDR2 YYEEEE.

This clone was seen once. The chain carries TRBV7-2 and TRBJ2-3, with 7 bases lining up with TRBD1. Trimming removed 4 bases from V and 6 bases from J; junction bases left unmatched: 4. The CDR3 runs 13 residues. Germline CDR1 and CDR2: SGHTA and FQGNSA. This CDR3 is CASSSQGSDTQYF. The CDR3 DNA reads as TGTGCCAGCAGCTCACAGGGGAGCGATACGCAGTATTTT.

This clone has just one count. The V call is TRBV11-2, the J call TRBJ2-7; no reliable D call. Trimming took off 1 base at V and 3 bases at J, with 7 bases between the two ends. From germline, CDR1 is SGHAT and CDR2 FQNNGV. There are 13 residues in the CDR3. In nucleotides, the CDR3 is TGTGCCAGCAGCTTAGTACTTTACTACGAGCAGTACTTC. Translating gives CASSLVLYYEQYF.

The rearrangement joins TRBV20-1 to TRBJ2-1; the D gene is possibly TRBD2 (5 bases). V was cut by 6 bases and J by 9 bases, with 12 bases left in between. The CDR3 runs 11 residues. The germline V gene has CDR1 DFQATT and CDR2 SNEGSKA (reference sequence). CDR3 bases: TGCAGTGCACCGGGGTTGTCTGAGCAGTTCTTC. Its translation: CSAPGLSEQFF.

The table lists this clone with a few counts. The rearrangement uses TRBV30 and TRBJ1-6; a possible D gene is TRBD1 (5 bases). Germline V lookup: CDR1 GTSNPN, CDR2 SVGIG (reference sequence). V lost 7 bases to trimming and J lost 12 bases, with 25 bases between them. This CDR3 has 15 amino acids. The CDR3 region is CASGGDFFSSVPLHF. For the CDR3, the DNA is TGTGCCTCCGGGGGAGACTTTTTCAGTTCCGTACCCCTCCACTTT.

The V and J genes are TRBV27 and TRBJ1-2, with D perhaps matching TRBD1 (6 bases). Trimming pared 5 bases from V and 4 bases from J, leaving 14 bases between. CDR1 and CDR2 (germline): MNHEY, SMNVEV (reference sequence). This CDR3 comprises 14 residues. The chain's CDR3 is CASSPGDVSYGYTF. The CDR3 DNA sequence: TGTGCCAGCAGTCCAGGGGACGTCTCCTATGGCTACACCTTC.

The chain combines TRBV5-1 with TRBJ1-1; D unresolved. Germline CDR1 is SGHRS and CDR2 is YFSETQ. The CDR3 loop spans 14 amino acids. V was pared by 0 bases and J by 1 base, with 7 bases between. The CDR3 nucleotides read TGCGCCAGCAGCTTGGGACTTACGAACACTGAAGCTTTCTTT. Its protein product is CASSLGLTNTEAFF.

This chain links TRBV19 with TRBJ2-7; 11 positions agree with TRBD2. Looked up from germline, CDR1 is LNHDA and CDR2 is SQIVND (reference sequence). This CDR3 is built from 14 residues. The V gene end was trimmed by 6 bases and the J gene end by 3 bases; junction bases not matched to a gene: 4. CDR3 DNA sequence: TGTGCCAGTAGCACGGGACTAGCGGTCTACGAGCAGTACTTC. The encoded protein is CASSTGLAVYEQYF.

The chain links TRBV5-1 to TRBJ1-2; the D is unclear. The V end was cut by 6 bases, the J end by 6 bases, with 21 bases between. Germline V gene data show CDR1 as SGHRS and CDR2 as YFSETQ. The CDR3 sequence is 15 residues long. The CDR3 nucleotides read TGCGCCAGCATCGTCGGGTCCTCCACCCTCCATGGCTACACCTTC. Encoded protein: CASIVGSSTLHGYTF.

This clone was observed once. The chain employs TRBV19 and TRBJ2-3; 13 bases fit TRBD2. J was trimmed by 5 bases and V by 5 bases; bases with no gene match: 7. Germline CDR1 is LNHDA and CDR2 is SQIVND (reference sequence). This CDR3 has 16 residues. CDR3 bases: TGTGCCAGTAGTTCGGGACTAGCGGGGTTTGTAGATACGCAGTATTTT. This encodes CASSSGLAGFVDTQYF.

The chain recombines TRBV11-1 with TRBJ1-5; D unclear. V gave up 2 bases and J gave up 2 bases, with 13 bases separating them. The CDR3 is made up of 16 amino acids. Germline CDR1 is SGHAT and CDR2 is FQDESV (reference sequence). CDR3 sequence (DNA): TGTGCCAGCAGCTTACCCGACCCCCTAGGCAATCAGCCCCAGCATTTT. Its protein product is CASSLPDPLGNQPQHF.

The CDR3 protein is CASSPGEGSSQETQYF. The CDR3 nucleotides read TGTGCCAGCTCACCAGGGGAGGGTTCTTCCCAAGAGACCCAGTACTTC. This chain connects TRBV18 to TRBJ2-5; 7 bases fit TRBD2. V gave up 2 bases and J gave up 1 base; unmatched junction bases: 7. The CDR3 runs 16 residues. CDR1 is KGHSH, CDR2 LQKENI, per germline. Complete variable domain (other parts from reference TRBV18 and TRBJ2-5): NAGVMQNPRHLVRRRGQEARLRCSPMKGHSHVYWYRQLPEEGLKFMVYLQKENIIDESGMPKERFSAEFPKEGPSILRIQQVVRGDSAAYFCASSPGEGSSQETQYFGPGTRLLVL.

CDR3 protein: CAISESSPQPQHF. CDR3 sequence (DNA): TGTGCCATCAGTGAGTCTAGCCCTCAGCCCCAGCATTTT. V and J are TRBV10-3 and TRBJ1-5, with D uncertain. Trimming cost V 0 bases and J 6 bases, with 6 bases left between them. CDR3 length: 13 amino acids. Germline V gene data show CDR1 as ENHRY and CDR2 as SYGVKD.

The rearrangement uses TRBV27 and TRBJ2-3, with unresolved D. The germline V gene encodes CDR1 MNHEY and CDR2 SMNVEV (reference sequence). Trimming cost V 6 bases and J 4 bases, with 11 bases left between them. The CDR3 sequence is 13 residues long. The CDR3 DNA reads TGTGCCAGCAGCTATAAAACCTCAGATACGCAGTATTTT. This sequence encodes CASSYKTSDTQYF.

This rearrangement joins TRBV28 to TRBJ2-1, with TRBD2 identical over 8 bases. The junction had 10 bases not matched to a gene; V was cut back by 9 bases and J by 15 bases. The germline V gene has CDR1 MDHEN and CDR2 SYDVKM. The CDR3 extends over 11 amino acids. CDR3 sequence reads: CASRSWTSLFF. The CDR3 region has the DNA TGTGCCAGTCGATCCTGGACTAGCCTGTTCTTC.

The V and J genes are TRBV6-2 or TRBV6-3 and TRBJ2-7; 9 bases align to TRBD2. V dropped 6 bases and J dropped 2; count of bases not matched to a gene: 8. Germline V lookup: CDR1 MNHEY, CDR2 SVGEGT. CDR3 length equals 15 residues. In DNA form, the CDR3 reads TGTGCCAGCAGCCGATTCTTAGCGGGGGCCTACGAGCAGTACTTC. Its translation: CASSRFLAGAYEQYF.

V usage is TRBV9 and J usage is TRBJ2-7, with 7 bases aligning to TRBD1. Germline CDR1 and CDR2: SGDLS and YYNGEE. V shed 0 bases and J 4 bases; nucleotides not matched to a gene: 1. This CDR3 region has 13 residues. The CDR3 sequence is CASSVGDSYEQYF. For the CDR3, the DNA is TGTGCCAGCAGCGTAGGGGACAGTTACGAGCAGTACTTC.

The genes are TRBV6-5 and TRBJ2-3, with TRBD2 identical over 9 bases. CDR3 length: 16 residues. Germline assignment: CDR1 MNHEY and CDR2 SVGAGI. Unmatched junction bases numbered 5, after V lost 4 bases and J lost 0 bases. CDR3 nucleotide sequence: TGTGCCAGCAGTTCACGCGGGGGGGCTAGCACAGATACGCAGTATTTT. This translates into CASSSRGGASTDTQYF.

For the CDR3, the DNA is TGTGCCTGGAGTCCAACCTTGAGGGGACAAGACGAGCAGTACTTC. Translating gives CAWSPTLRGQDEQYF. The V call is TRBV30, the J call TRBJ2-7; D perhaps matches TRBD1 (6 bases). Per germline, CDR1 GTSNPN and CDR2 SVGIG (reference sequence). This CDR3 contains 15 residues. The V end was cut by 2 bases, the J end by 5 bases, with 19 bases between.

The J gene is TRBJ2-7, the V gene TRBV28; 12 nucleotides line up with TRBD2. This CDR3 has 15 amino acids. Trimming took 6 bases from V and 6 from J; bases not matched to a gene: 9. The germline V gene encodes CDR1 MDHEN and CDR2 SYDVKM. CDR3 in amino acids: CASSRRLAGEGEQYF. The CDR3 nucleotides read TGTGCCAGCAGCCGTAGACTAGCGGGAGAGGGCGAGCAGTACTTC.

The V and J genes are TRBV3-1 (or the pseudogene TRBV3-2) and TRBJ1-2; 10 nucleotides align to TRBD1. Germline CDR1 is LGHDT and CDR2 is YNNKEL (reference sequence). Unmatched junction bases numbered 10, after V lost 3 bases and J lost 3 bases. The CDR3 loop spans 17 amino acids. CDR3 in amino acids: CASSHFRDRGPDYGYTF. The CDR3 DNA is TGTGCCAGCAGCCATTTTCGGGACAGGGGCCCTGACTATGGCTACACCTTC.

The chain combines TRBV7-9 with TRBJ1-1; 7 bases align to TRBD1. V gave up 6 bases and J gave up 5 bases; unmatched junction bases: 12. CDR3 length equals 15 residues. In germline, CDR1 is SEHNR, CDR2 FQNEAQ (reference sequence). The CDR3 loop is CASSKLGQGGTEAFF. CDR3 DNA sequence: TGTGCCAGCAGTAAATTGGGGCAGGGGGGAACTGAAGCTTTCTTT.

The chain combines TRBV19 with TRBJ2-3, with 9 bases that match TRBD2. The CDR3 length is 16 residues. The germline V gene encodes CDR1 LNHDA and CDR2 SQIVND (reference sequence). J gave up 0 bases and V 4 bases, and 5 bases lay outside the gene matches. CDR3 residues: CASSKTSGPSTDTQYF. CDR3 nucleotide sequence: TGTGCCAGTAGTAAAACTAGCGGGCCTAGCACAGATACGCAGTATTTT.